These 18 T cell receptor beta chains were all obtained from the same sample, sequenced in a study of OX40 agonist ivuxolimab in advanced cancers. Sequencing used immunoSEQ multiplex PCR; TCRdb keeps in-frame clones, though not all of them. The table shows tens of thousands of clones, with 75% to 90% occurring only once. The sequences come from CD4+ or CD8+ T cells sorted from blood, collected in a trial of the OX40 agonist ivuxolimab. These receptors were taken from an adult with an advanced solid tumor such as melanoma, head and neck, liver or kidney cancer.

The chain's CDR3 is CSVRIETQYF. DNA of the CDR3: TGCAGCGTTAGGATTGAGACCCAGTACTTC. The gene calls are TRBV29-1 and TRBJ2-5; D gene unclear. The length of the CDR3 is 10 residues. Germline V gene data show CDR1 as SQVTM and CDR2 as ANQGSEA. V was pared by 5 bases and J by 5 bases, with 6 bases between.

This rearrangement joins TRBV5-1 to TRBJ2-7; tentative D call: TRBD2 (5 bases). The germline V gene has CDR1 SGHRS and CDR2 YFSETQ. This CDR3 comprises 13 residues. Trimming left V 4 bases short and J 4 bases short, with 12 bases between. In DNA form, the CDR3 reads TGCGCCAGCAGCCGGACCGAGCGGTACGAGCAGTACTTC. It encodes CASSRTERYEQYF.

The chain carries TRBV28 and TRBJ2-7; 11 bases are a match to TRBD1. Germline-derived CDR1 and CDR2 are MDHEN and SYDVKM. CDR3 size: 16 residues. V shed 6 bases, J shed 3 bases, and the junction held 10 bases outside the gene matches. CDR3: CASRTKGTGGVYEQYF. Here the CDR3 DNA reads TGTGCCAGCAGGACAAAAGGGACAGGGGGGGTCTACGAGCAGTACTTC.

The chain is built from TRBV9 and TRBJ2-3; no firm D call. Germline-derived CDR1 and CDR2 are SGDLS and YYNGEE. Trimming cost V 0 bases and J 6 bases, with 5 bases left between them. The CDR3 is 12 residues long. The CDR3 reads CASSVVSDTQYF. The CDR3 nucleotides read TGTGCCAGCAGCGTAGTTAGCGATACGCAGTATTTT.

This clone was recorded only once. This rearrangement joins TRBV7-2 to TRBJ2-7; a weak D match, TRBD1 (5 bases). V was cut by 3 bases and J by 3 bases, with 15 bases left in between. The germline gives CDR1 SGHTA, CDR2 FQGNSA. CDR3 length: 15 amino acids. Written as DNA, the CDR3 is TGTGCCAGCAGCTTCGAGGCAGGGCGAAGCTACGAGCAGTACTTC. Protein sequence: CASSFEAGRSYEQYF.

This rearrangement joins TRBV18 to TRBJ1-6; no clear D. This CDR3 comprises 16 residues. Looked up from germline, CDR1 is KGHSH and CDR2 is LQKENI. V gave up 3 bases and J gave up 5 bases, with 14 bases separating them. CDR3 coding DNA: TGTGCCAGCTCACCCGGCCTGAGCTTGAATAATTCACCCCTCCACTTT. Translating it yields CASSPGLSLNNSPLHF. The variable domain in full, with the rest retrieved from reference TRBV18 and TRBJ1-6, is NAGVMQNPRHLVRRRGQEARLRCSPMKGHSHVYWYRQLPEEGLKFMVYLQKENIIDESGMPKERFSAEFPKEGPSILRIQQVVRGDSAAYFCASSPGLSLNNSPLHFGNGTRLTVT.

Comments on this clone: The junction differs from germline at one of its ends, possibly a read error. J is TRBJ1-2 and V is TRBV4-1; D gene uncertain. The CDR3 extends over 15 amino acids. CDR1 MGHRA and CDR2 YSYEKL come from the germline V gene. The CDR3: CASSQVSQYPYGHTF. For the CDR3, the DNA is TGCGCCAGCAGCCAAGTTTCCCAATACCCCTATGGCCACACCTTC.

The chain recombines TRBV2 with TRBJ2-1, with D hard to call. Germline-derived CDR1 and CDR2 are SNHLY and FYNNEI. Trimming shortened V by 7 bases and J by 3 bases, and 13 bases separated the two germline ends. This CDR3 is 14 amino acids long. The CDR3 loop is CASIVGYGYNEQFF. DNA for the CDR3: TGTGCCAGCATTGTAGGATACGGCTACAATGAGCAGTTCTTC. The full variable domain, completed using reference TRBV2 and TRBJ2-1, is EPEVTQTPSHQVTQMGQEVILRCVPISNHLYFYWYRQILGQKVEFLVSFYNNEISEKSEIFDDQFSVERPDGSNFTLKIRSTKLEDSAMYFCASIVGYGYNEQFFGPGTRLTVL.

This clone was recorded a few times. Distinct nucleotide sequences in the sample also encode this CDR3. The V gene is TRBV2, the J gene TRBJ1-6; possible D gene TRBD1, 5 bases. The CDR3 totals 12 residues. V lost 6 bases, J lost 9 bases, and 9 bases lay in between. CDR1 and CDR2 (germline): SNHLY, FYNNEI. Here the CDR3 DNA reads TGTGCCAGCAGAGGGGACTTTTCACCCCTCCACTTT. It codes for CASRGDFSPLHF. Full variable domain (outside the CDR3, taken from reference TRBV2 and TRBJ1-6): EPEVTQTPSHQVTQMGQEVILRCVPISNHLYFYWYRQILGQKVEFLVSFYNNEISEKSEIFDDQFSVERPDGSNFTLKIRSTKLEDSAMYFCASRGDFSPLHFGNGTRLTVT.

The rearrangement joins TRBV27 to TRBJ2-7, with D possibly called TRBD1 or TRBD2 (5 bases each). The germline V and J ends were trimmed by 5 bases and 0 bases, with 14 bases remaining between them. CDR1 is MNHEY and CDR2 is SMNVEV in the germline V gene (reference sequence). The CDR3 contains 15 residues. The CDR3 coding sequence is TGTGCCAGCAGTCCGGGGCGCATATCCTCCTACGAGCAGTACTTC. Residues: CASSPGRISSYEQYF.

J is TRBJ1-2 and V is TRBV6-1; D not certain. Germline CDR1 MNHNS, CDR2 SASEGT. Trimming left V 2 bases short and J 5 bases short, with 6 bases between. This CDR3 region has 12 residues. The CDR3 DNA follows: TGTGCCAGCAGTGAATCGCTTTATGGCTACACCTTC. Its translation is CASSESLYGYTF.

The CDR3 is CASSLSGVHGELFF. The CDR3 DNA reads as TGTGCCAGCAGCTTATCGGGGGTTCACGGGGAGCTGTTTTTT. The V gene is TRBV7-8, the J gene TRBJ2-2; D possibly corresponds to TRBD2 (6 bases). Germline V CDR1 and CDR2: SGHVS, FQNEAQ. The V end lost 2 bases, the J end lost 7 bases, and 11 bases lay between the germline ends. The CDR3 is 14 amino acids.

This rearrangement joins TRBV5-1 to TRBJ1-1, with D possibly matching TRBD1 (5 bases). The V end was cut by 5 bases, the J end by 5 bases, with 22 bases between. This CDR3 is built from 16 residues. Germline assignment: CDR1 SGHRS and CDR2 YFSETQ. The CDR3: CASSLHPLGGETEAFF. The CDR3 DNA is TGCGCCAGCAGTTTACATCCCCTGGGGGGTGAAACTGAAGCTTTCTTT.

This clone was detected once. The V gene is TRBV5-1, the J gene TRBJ2-3; no clear D gene. Germline V gene sequence: CDR1 SGHRS, CDR2 YFSETQ. The CDR3 is made up of 15 amino acids. Trimming removed 4 bases at V and 2 bases at J, with 14 bases between. The CDR3 DNA reads as TGCGCCAGCAGCGCCGGCATGGGATACACAGATACGCAGTATTTT. It encodes CASSAGMGYTDTQYF.

In DNA form, the CDR3 reads TGTGCCAGCAGCTTAGATCGGCTAGCGGGGAACAATGAGCAGTTCTTC. Translation: CASSLDRLAGNNEQFF. J is TRBJ2-1 and V is TRBV11-2; 9 bases line up with TRBD2. The J segment lost 5 bases and the V segment lost 0 bases, leaving 5 bases of the junction unmatched. Germline CDR1 and CDR2: SGHAT and FQNNGV. CDR3 length: 16 amino acids. The entire variable domain, with the rest obtained from reference TRBV11-2 and TRBJ2-1, is as follows: EAGVAQSPRYKIIEKRQSVAFWCNPISGHATLYWYQQILGQGPKLLIQFQNNGVVDDSQLPKDRFSAERLKGVDSTLKIQPAKLEDSAVYLCASSLDRLAGNNEQFFGPGTRLTVL.

This clone was seen a single time. The V call is TRBV11-2, the J call TRBJ2-1; D possibly uses TRBD1 or TRBD2 (5 bases each). The CDR3 runs to 13 residues. CDR1 and CDR2 (germline): SGHAT, FQNNGV. The V end was cut by 4 bases, the J end by 15 bases, with 19 bases between. CDR3 protein: CASSSQQWDPAFF. CDR3 sequence (DNA): TGTGCCAGCAGCTCACAACAATGGGACCCAGCGTTCTTC.

The rearrangement joins TRBV15 to TRBJ2-3; 7 positions agree with TRBD2. Germline V CDR1 and CDR2: LNHNV, YYDKDF (reference sequence). J gave up 1 base and V 2 bases, and 6 bases lay outside the gene matches. This CDR3 comprises 16 residues. The CDR3, as DNA: TGTGCCACCAGCAGATCATATAGCGGGCGCACAGATACGCAGTATTTT. The encoded protein is CATSRSYSGRTDTQYF.

The rearrangement links TRBV7-3 to TRBJ1-6, with D possibly being TRBD1 (6 bases). The germline V gene encodes CDR1 SGHTA and CDR2 FQGTGA. Trimming left V 2 bases short and J 10 bases short, with 15 bases between. The CDR3 has 15 amino acids. DNA of the CDR3: TGTGCCAGCAGCTTACAGGGGCCCTCGGAATCACCCCTCCACTTT. This translates into CASSLQGPSESPLHF.